The sequence of this T cell receptor beta chain was determined in a study of T-cell memory formation after mild COVID-19. TCRdb fed the 5' RACE reads into MiXCR, producing one record per CDR3 protein. The data show just over 300,000 distinct CDR3 sequences, with just under 20% seen just once and approximately 21% held by the top ten. Losses at the gene ends were 4 bases for V and 2 bases for J; bases not matched to a gene: 6. The length of the CDR3 is 15 residues. Germline V gene sequence: CDR1 SGHRS, CDR2 YFSETQ. This rearrangement joins TRBV5-1 to TRBJ2-3; TRBD1 aligns across 8 bases. The clonotype comes from a man between 18 and 35 years old who had mild COVID-19 (a few samples of this study predate the infection). Cell type and time point are not known. The specimen was PBMCs or a T cell subset sorted from them (not recorded which). The CDR3 region is CASSLQGVSTDTQYF. The CDR3 DNA reads TGCGCCAGCAGCCTACAGGGGGTGTCCACAGATACGCAGTATTTT.